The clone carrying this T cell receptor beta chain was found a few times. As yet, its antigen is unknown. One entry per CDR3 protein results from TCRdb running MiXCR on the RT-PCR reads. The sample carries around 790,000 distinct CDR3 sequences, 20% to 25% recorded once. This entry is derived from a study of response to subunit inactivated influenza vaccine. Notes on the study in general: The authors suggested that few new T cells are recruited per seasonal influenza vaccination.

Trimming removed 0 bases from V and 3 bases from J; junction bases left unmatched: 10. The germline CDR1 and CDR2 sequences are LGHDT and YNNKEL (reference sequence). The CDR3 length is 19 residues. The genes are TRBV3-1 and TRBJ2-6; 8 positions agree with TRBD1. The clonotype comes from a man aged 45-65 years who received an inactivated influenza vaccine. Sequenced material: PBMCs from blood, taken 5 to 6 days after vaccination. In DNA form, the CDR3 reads TGTGCCAGCAGCCAAGAGGCGGACAGGGCACGGGTTGGGGCCAACGTCCTGACTTTC. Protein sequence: CASSQEADRARVGANVLTF.